This T cell receptor beta chain appears in the sequencing data of a study of cytomegalovirus exposure and HLA in healthy donors. It was with 60 Vbeta and 13 Jbeta primers that the PCR ran. TCRdb's table, derived via immunoSEQ multiplex PCR, lists solely in-frame clones and lacks some. This table has approximately 130,000 clones, 65% to 90% appearing once. CDR3 length equals 14 residues. The V gene's germline CDR1 is ENHRY and CDR2 SYGVKD. The germline V and J ends were trimmed by 10 bases and 0 bases, with 15 bases remaining between them. The chain links TRBV10-3 to TRBJ1-1; no reliable D call. Sequenced input: PBMCs. The receptor comes from a girl aged 2 to 10 in good health and CMV-seronegative. The CDR3 spells CATASLEVNTEAFF. The DNA for the CDR3 is TGTGCCACCGCCTCCCTAGAGGTGAACACTGAAGCTTTCTTT.